The clone carrying this TCR beta chain was found a few times. Its antigen is unidentified. The trim removed 5 bases at V and 1 base at J, leaving 9 bases unmatched. The CDR3 length is 16 residues. Germline values: CDR1 MNHEY, CDR2 SMNVEV (reference sequence). This specimen comes from a study of early T cells in non-severe SARS-CoV-2 infection. As for the study in general: Chains from this unsorted whole-blood bulk RNA could not be paired. Study outcomes and limitations: Reliance on VDJdb matching favored anti-spike CD8 responses; private and CD4 specificities were missed.

Individual cDNA molecules were tagged with unique molecular identifiers. TCRdb analysed the 5' RACE reads with MiXCR anew, one entry per CDR3 protein. The sample consists of tens of thousands of distinct CDR3 sequences, more than 10% of them appearing once. The material sequenced was whole blood. This rearrangement joins TRBV27 to TRBJ2-7, with 9 bases matching TRBD2. The clonotype comes from an adult who was a healthcare worker with PCR-confirmed SARS-CoV-2 infection or an uninfected control (not recorded which). In nucleotides, the CDR3 is TGTGCCAGCAGTCCCCGAGGACTAGCGAGGTCCTACGAGCAGTACTTC. Its translation: CASSPRGLARSYEQYF.